The TCR beta chain described here comes from a study of OX40 agonist ivuxolimab in advanced cancers. Study details: Hepatocellular carcinoma, melanoma, renal cell or head and neck cancer affected the dose-escalation patients. Two patients with cutaneous melanoma and one with hepatocellular carcinoma, three in total, showed partial responses.

Overall study results and limits: Nonresponders, in some cases, also had low normalized T-cell clonal expansion.

TCRdb's copy holds only in-frame clones and misses some; the assay was immunoSEQ multiplex PCR. This repertoire shows about 97,000 clones, less than 90% found once; its top ten account for over 4.5%. V lost 6 bases and J lost 8, with 23 bases in between. This CDR3 has 15 amino acids. CDR1 SGHDT and CDR2 YYEEEE come from the germline V gene. Points on this clone: Its antigen is undetermined.

The chain combines TRBV5-6 with TRBJ1-2, with D possibly matching TRBD1 (5 bases). The source is an adult with an advanced solid tumor such as melanoma, head and neck, liver or kidney cancer. This specimen consisted of CD4+ or CD8+ T cells sorted from blood, obtained in a trial of the OX40 agonist ivuxolimab. The CDR3 coding sequence is TGTGCCAGCACCCCAGGACCGGGACGCGTAAGCGGCTACACCTTC. It is translated as CASTPGPGRVSGYTF.